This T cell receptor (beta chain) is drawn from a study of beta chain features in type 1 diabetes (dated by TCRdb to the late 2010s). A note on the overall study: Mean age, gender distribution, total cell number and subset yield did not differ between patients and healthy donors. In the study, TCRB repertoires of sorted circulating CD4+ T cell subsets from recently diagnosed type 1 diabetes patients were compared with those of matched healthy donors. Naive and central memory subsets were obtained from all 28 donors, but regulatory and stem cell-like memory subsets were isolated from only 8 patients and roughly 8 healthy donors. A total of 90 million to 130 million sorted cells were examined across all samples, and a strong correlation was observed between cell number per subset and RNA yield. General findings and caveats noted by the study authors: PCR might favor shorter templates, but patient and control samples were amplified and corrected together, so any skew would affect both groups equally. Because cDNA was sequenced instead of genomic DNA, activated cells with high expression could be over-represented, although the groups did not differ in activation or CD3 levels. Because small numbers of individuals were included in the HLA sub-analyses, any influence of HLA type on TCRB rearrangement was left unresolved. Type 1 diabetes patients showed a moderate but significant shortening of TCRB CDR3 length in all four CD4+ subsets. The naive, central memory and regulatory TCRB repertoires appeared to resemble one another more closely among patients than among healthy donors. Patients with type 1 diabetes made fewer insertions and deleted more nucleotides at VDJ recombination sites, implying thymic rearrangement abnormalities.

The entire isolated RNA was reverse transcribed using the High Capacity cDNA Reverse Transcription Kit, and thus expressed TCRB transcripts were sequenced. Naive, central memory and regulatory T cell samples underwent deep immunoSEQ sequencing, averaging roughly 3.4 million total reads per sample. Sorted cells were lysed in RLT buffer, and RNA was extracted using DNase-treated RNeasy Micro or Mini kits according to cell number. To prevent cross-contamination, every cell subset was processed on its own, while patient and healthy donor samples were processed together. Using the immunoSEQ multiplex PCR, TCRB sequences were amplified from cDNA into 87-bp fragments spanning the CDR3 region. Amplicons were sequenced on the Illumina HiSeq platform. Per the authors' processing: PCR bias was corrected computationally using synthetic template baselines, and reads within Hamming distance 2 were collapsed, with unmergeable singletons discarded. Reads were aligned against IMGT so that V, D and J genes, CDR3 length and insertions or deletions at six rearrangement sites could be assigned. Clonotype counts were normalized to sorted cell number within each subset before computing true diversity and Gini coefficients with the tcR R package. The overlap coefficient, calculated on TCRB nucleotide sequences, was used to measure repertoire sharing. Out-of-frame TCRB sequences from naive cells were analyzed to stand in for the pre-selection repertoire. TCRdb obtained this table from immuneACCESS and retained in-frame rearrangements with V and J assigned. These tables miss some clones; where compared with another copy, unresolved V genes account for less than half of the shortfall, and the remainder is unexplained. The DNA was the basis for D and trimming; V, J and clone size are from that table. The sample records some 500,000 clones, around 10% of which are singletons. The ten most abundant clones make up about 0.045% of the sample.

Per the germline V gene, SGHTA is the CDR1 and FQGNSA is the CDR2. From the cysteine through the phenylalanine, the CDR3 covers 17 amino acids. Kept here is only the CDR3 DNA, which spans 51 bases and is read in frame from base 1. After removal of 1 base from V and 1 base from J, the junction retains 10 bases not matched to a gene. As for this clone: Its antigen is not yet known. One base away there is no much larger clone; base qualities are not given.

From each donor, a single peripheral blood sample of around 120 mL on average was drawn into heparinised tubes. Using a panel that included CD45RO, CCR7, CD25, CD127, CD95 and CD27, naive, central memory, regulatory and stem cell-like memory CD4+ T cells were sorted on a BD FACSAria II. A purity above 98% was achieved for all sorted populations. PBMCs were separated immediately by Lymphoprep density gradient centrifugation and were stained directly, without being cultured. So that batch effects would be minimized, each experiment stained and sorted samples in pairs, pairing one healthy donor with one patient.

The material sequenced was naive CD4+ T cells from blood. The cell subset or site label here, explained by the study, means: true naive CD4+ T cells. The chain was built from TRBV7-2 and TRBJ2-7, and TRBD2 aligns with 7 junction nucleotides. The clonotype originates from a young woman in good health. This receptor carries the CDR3 CASSLGGGARRSYEQYF. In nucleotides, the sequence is TGTGCCAGCAGCTTAGGGGGAGGGGCCAGGAGGTCCTACGAGCAGTACTTC.